This T cell receptor (beta chain) originates from a study of T cells after yellow fever vaccination. Findings of the study overall: Abundant bulk-derived clonotypes could contaminate FACS-sorted repertoires. Weaker, the secondary response had a peak occurring faster, on day 5 versus 15.

Template switching by 5'RACE produced TCR cDNA, adding a universal primer site and UMIs. TCRdb redid the calling of the 5' RACE reads with MiXCR, one entry per CDR3 protein. Here the sample spans under 400,000 distinct CDR3 sequences, around 12% being singletons. This clonotype occurred a few times. Its antigen remains unknown. This sample comprised CD4+ T cells sorted from PBMCs, obtained 15 days after the yellow fever booster vaccination. The receptor comes from a young man who received the YFV17D yellow fever vaccine.

CDR3 loop: CASSSTQRLTQYF. In DNA, the CDR3 is TGCGCCAGCAGCTCCACCCAGCGGCTCACGCAGTATTTT. The V gene is TRBV5-1, the J gene TRBJ2-3; D perhaps matches TRBD2 (5 bases). Germline V CDR1 and CDR2: SGHRS, YFSETQ. With 3 bases removed from V and 9 bases from J, the gap between germline ends came to 14 bases. The CDR3 runs 13 residues. Looking up the rest from reference TRBV5-1 and TRBJ2-3 gives the full variable domain: KAGVTQTPRYLIKTRGQQVTLSCSPISGHRSVSWYQQTPGQGLQFLFEYFSETQRNKGNFPGRFSGRQFSNSRSEMNVSTLELGDSALYLCASSSTQRLTQYFGPGTRLTVL.